One and the same sample provided the 7 T cell receptor beta chains below, sequenced in a study of blood T cell repertoires in COVID-19. The data were produced by immunoSEQ multiplex PCR, yet TCRdb's version contains in-frame clones alone and is incomplete. The repertoire has roughly 220,000 clones, approximately 78% of them found once; the top ten carry around 8%. The sample was peripheral blood. Receptors originate from a woman older than 75 with COVID-19, enrolled during active disease.

This CDR3 is CATSRGVPYGYTF. CDR3 sequence (DNA): TGTGCCACCAGTCGAGGAGTTCCCTATGGCTACACCTTC. V gene TRBV24-1 combines with J gene TRBJ1-2; D remains ambiguous. CDR1 is KGHDR and CDR2 is SFDVKD in the germline V gene. The CDR3 contains 13 residues. Trimming stripped 6 bases from V and 4 bases from J, with 11 bases between.

The chain recombines TRBV7-2 with TRBJ2-7; D might be TRBD1 (6 bases). Germline values: CDR1 SGHTA, CDR2 FQGNSA. This CDR3 spans 14 amino acids. Trimming removed 1 base from V and 4 bases from J, with 11 bases in between. The CDR3 reads CASSLDPQGYEQYF. Written as DNA, the CDR3 is TGTGCCAGCAGCTTAGACCCACAGGGTTACGAGCAGTACTTC.

This sequence joins TRBV19 and TRBJ2-1; D is possibly TRBD1 (6 bases). This CDR3 comprises 15 residues. V lost 10 bases and J 0 bases, leaving 16 bases between the germline ends. The germline V gene has CDR1 LNHDA and CDR2 SQIVND (reference sequence). The CDR3 loop reads CATAIQGSSYNEQFF. In nucleotides, the CDR3 is TGTGCCACCGCAATACAGGGTAGCTCCTACAATGAGCAGTTCTTC.

The chain joins TRBV2 to TRBJ2-3; weak D call: TRBD2 (6 bases). Germline CDR1 and CDR2: SNHLY and FYNNEI. Trimming stripped 6 bases from V and 2 bases from J, with 9 bases between. The CDR3 consists of 13 residues. CDR3 nucleotide sequence: TGTGCCAGCAGGGGGGACTTCACAGATACGCAGTATTTT. Protein sequence: CASRGDFTDTQYF.

The gene calls are TRBV18 and TRBJ2-7, with 9 bases fitting TRBD1. This CDR3 is built from 13 residues. Unmatched junction bases numbered 4, after V lost 5 bases and J lost 5 bases. Germline V lookup: CDR1 KGHSH, CDR2 LQKENI. Here the CDR3 reads CASSNRDRDEQYF. In DNA, the CDR3 is TGTGCCAGCTCAAATCGGGACAGGGACGAGCAGTACTTC.

The chain joins TRBV19 to TRBJ2-5, with 8 bases lining up with TRBD1. The junction had 4 bases not matched to a gene; V was cut back by 3 bases and J by 1 base. The CDR3 consists of 15 residues. Germline CDR1 is LNHDA and CDR2 is SQIVND (reference sequence). The CDR3 spells CASSMGQVVQETQYF. CDR3 sequence (DNA): TGTGCCAGTAGTATGGGACAGGTTGTCCAAGAGACCCAGTACTTC.

This clone has only a few counts. The J gene is TRBJ1-1, the V gene TRBV2, with D tentatively TRBD1 (6 bases). Per the germline V gene, CDR1 is SNHLY and CDR2 is FYNNEI. The CDR3 spans 14 residues. The V end lost 5 bases, the J end lost 1 base, and 11 bases lay between the germline ends. The DNA for the CDR3 is TGTGCCAGCAGTATCCAGGGGACGAACACTGAAGCTTTCTTT. This encodes CASSIQGTNTEAFF.